A single sample is the source of the 22 T cell receptor beta chains below, sequenced in a study of shared clonotypes between healthy human individuals. Some clones are missing from TCRdb's copy, which holds only in-frame ones; the method was immunoSEQ multiplex PCR. The sample records about 2.3 million clones, over 85% being singletons. Sample: naive CD4+ T cells from PBMCs. Subset given: CD45RA+ positively selected. The origin of the receptors is a man aged 18 to 30 in good health. Some clones in this sample may be carry-over from other donors' samples.

The chain has TRBV10-3 and TRBJ1-3; no reliable D call. CDR1 and CDR2 from the germline V gene are ENHRY and SYGVKD. This CDR3 comprises 15 residues. V was clipped by 8 bases and J by 1 base, with 15 bases between them. In DNA, the CDR3 is TGTGCCATCGGACCTGCTGGGTGGTCTGGAAACACCATATATTTT. Its translation is CAIGPAGWSGNTIYF.

The chain couples TRBV28 to TRBJ1-1, with D hard to call. CDR3 size: 13 residues. CDR1 is MDHEN and CDR2 is SYDVKM in the germline V gene. V lost 3 bases, J lost 5 bases, and 10 bases lay in between. The CDR3 nucleotides are TGTGCCAGCAGTTTGGGGAGGTCGACTGAAGCTTTCTTT. Translating it yields CASSLGRSTEAFF.

This sequence joins TRBV7-9 and TRBJ2-7, with D hard to call. V was clipped by 4 bases and J by 7 bases, with 8 bases between them. This CDR3 comprises 11 residues. The germline V gene has CDR1 SEHNR and CDR2 FQNEAQ (reference sequence). CDR3 amino acids: CASSSGMEQYF. CDR3 coding DNA: TGTGCCAGCAGCTCCGGCATGGAGCAGTACTTC.

The chain is built from TRBV7-2 and TRBJ2-7; D gene ambiguous. V was cut by 0 bases and J by 6 bases, with 9 bases left in between. CDR3 length: 13 residues. In germline, CDR1 is SGHTA, CDR2 FQGNSA. The CDR3 loop reads CASSLAERSEQYF. The CDR3 coding sequence is TGTGCCAGCAGCTTAGCCGAAAGATCCGAGCAGTACTTC.

This clone was seen once. The chain uses TRBV2 and TRBJ2-7; D not certain. Per the germline V gene, CDR1 is SNHLY and CDR2 is FYNNEI. Trimming took off 3 bases at V and 0 bases at J, with 9 bases between the two ends. CDR3 length: 14 amino acids. This CDR3 reads CASSDADGSYEQYF. DNA of the CDR3: TGTGCCAGCAGTGACGCTGATGGCTCCTACGAGCAGTACTTC.

The V gene is TRBV6-6, the J gene TRBJ2-7; D is unclear. Trimming took off 6 bases at V and 7 bases at J, with 13 bases between the two ends. Germline lookup yields CDR1 MNHNY and CDR2 SVGAGI (reference sequence). The CDR3 consists of 12 residues. The CDR3 DNA sequence: TGTGCCAGCAGCCGACTGGAAAGGGAGCAGTACTTC. This gives the protein CASSRLEREQYF.

This chain connects TRBV6-6 to TRBJ1-4; TRBD1 agrees at 9 bases. The V gene end was trimmed by 0 bases and the J gene end by 16 bases; junction bases not matched to a gene: 15. Per the germline V gene, CDR1 is MNHNY and CDR2 is SVGAGI (reference sequence). This CDR3 region has 16 residues. Here the CDR3 reads CASSYSKDLIKGQGFF. CDR3 in DNA: TGTGCCAGCAGTTACTCGAAGGATTTAATTAAGGGACAGGGGTTTTTT.

About this clone itself: Other DNA sequences from this sample encode an identical CDR3 as well. J is TRBJ1-5 and V is TRBV6-1, with 8 bases aligning to TRBD1. The CDR3 sequence is 13 residues long. V dropped 8 bases and J dropped 2; count of bases not matched to a gene: 2. CDR1 is MNHNS and CDR2 is SASEGT in the germline V gene. The CDR3 loop is CASSDRGNQPQHF. CDR3 sequence (DNA): TGTGCCAGCTCGGACAGGGGCAATCAGCCCCAGCATTTT.

The chain couples TRBV5-1 to TRBJ2-2; no reliable D call. Trimming removed 6 bases at V and 7 bases at J, with 10 bases between. CDR3 length: 12 amino acids. Germline V gene data show CDR1 as SGHRS and CDR2 as YFSETQ. This chain's CDR3 is CASTILGGELFF. For the CDR3, the DNA is TGCGCCAGCACTATACTGGGCGGGGAGCTGTTTTTT. The variable domain in full, completed from reference TRBV5-1 and TRBJ2-2, reads KAGVTQTPRYLIKTRGQQVTLSCSPISGHRSVSWYQQTPGQGLQFLFEYFSETQRNKGNFPGRFSGRQFSNSRSEMNVSTLELGDSALYLCASTILGGELFFGEGSRLTVL.

The genes are TRBV5-1 and TRBJ2-4, with TRBD2 matching 9 bases. J was trimmed by 4 bases and V by 4 bases; bases with no gene match: 3. The CDR3 is 14 amino acids. CDR1 and CDR2 from the germline V gene are SGHRS and YFSETQ. CDR3 sequence (DNA): TGCGCCAGCAGCCCCCTAGCGGGAAAAAACATTCAGTACTTC. Amino acid sequence: CASSPLAGKNIQYF.

This chain uses TRBV15 with TRBJ2-1; D gene uncertain. The V gene lost 1 base and the J gene lost 10 bases, with 8 bases spanning the gap. The CDR3 runs to 12 residues. CDR1 is LNHNV, CDR2 YYDKDF, per germline (reference sequence). CDR3 in amino acids: CATSRVGQEQFF. The DNA of the CDR3 is TGTGCCACCAGCAGAGTAGGGCAGGAGCAGTTCTTC.

This clone was seen a few times. CDR3 DNA: TGTGCCAGCAGCTTAGTGGGAGGGGAAAGGACTGAAGCTTTCTTT. It codes for CASSLVGGERTEAFF. The chain recombines TRBV7-9 with TRBJ1-1; D perhaps matches TRBD1 (5 bases). CDR1 is SEHNR, CDR2 FQNEAQ, per germline (reference sequence). The CDR3 loop spans 15 amino acids. Trimming shortened V by 1 base and J by 5 bases, and 14 bases separated the two germline ends.

Of note for this clone: Other DNA sequences from this sample encode an identical CDR3 as well. The V gene is TRBV18, the J gene TRBJ2-7; D may match TRBD1 or TRBD2 (5 bases each). The CDR3 has 14 residues. Trimming removed 6 bases at V and 2 bases at J, with 14 bases between. CDR1 and CDR2 from the germline V gene are KGHSH and LQKENI. CDR3 nucleotides: TGTGCCAGCTCGCCGGGACGCCGCGCCTACGAGCAGTACTTC. Protein: CASSPGRRAYEQYF. Based on the CDR3 plus reference TRBV18 and TRBJ2-7, the full variable domain is NAGVMQNPRHLVRRRGQEARLRCSPMKGHSHVYWYRQLPEEGLKFMVYLQKENIIDESGMPKERFSAEFPKEGPSILRIQQVVRGDSAAYFCASSPGRRAYEQYFGPGTRLTVT.

The chain recombines TRBV7-3 with TRBJ2-1; no clear D. CDR3 length: 15 amino acids. Trimming shortened V by 2 bases and J by 4 bases, and 12 bases separated the two germline ends. Germline values: CDR1 SGHTA, CDR2 FQGTGA. CDR3 residues: CASSLVDSVYNEQFF. CDR3 DNA: TGTGCCAGCAGCTTAGTCGATTCTGTTTACAATGAGCAGTTCTTC.

CDR3 amino acids: CASSDPTRGVEQYF. CDR3 nucleotides: TGTGCCAGCAGTGACCCCACCCGGGGGGTTGAGCAGTACTTC. The chain couples TRBV6-4 to TRBJ2-7; 7 bases agree with TRBD2. V trimming: 2 bases; J trimming: 7 bases; junction bases outside the gene matches: 8. Germline V CDR1 and CDR2: MRHNA, SNTAGT. The length of the CDR3 is 14 residues.

The chain combines TRBV7-6 with TRBJ1-1, with TRBD1 matching over 7 bases. V trimming: 1 base; J trimming: 8 bases; junction bases outside the gene matches: 4. The germline gives CDR1 SGHVS, CDR2 FNYEAQ. The CDR3 has 13 residues. The CDR3 loop is CASSLGMDREAFF. The CDR3 bases are TGTGCCAGCAGCTTAGGAATGGACAGGGAAGCTTTCTTT.

The rearrangement uses TRBV6-4 and TRBJ2-3, with a weak D call TRBD2 (6 bases). The CDR3 spans 13 residues. Germline V gene data show CDR1 as MRHNA and CDR2 as SNTAGT. Trimming shortened V by 3 bases and J by 2 bases, and 6 bases separated the two germline ends. CDR3 DNA: TGTGCCAGCAGTGAGCGGGACACAGATACGCAGTATTTT. Its translation is CASSERDTDTQYF.

The CDR3 DNA sequence: TGTGCCAGCAGTTACTCGGTCAGGGCCTACGAGCAGTACTTC. This codes for CASSYSVRAYEQYF. This rearrangement joins TRBV6-5 to TRBJ2-7, with a tentative D call TRBD1 (5 bases). Germline V lookup: CDR1 MNHEY, CDR2 SVGAGI. CDR3 length equals 14 residues. Trimming removed 0 bases at V and 2 bases at J, with 8 bases between.

This sequence joins TRBV6-5 and TRBJ2-5; TRBD1 matches at 7 bases. Germline CDR1 MNHEY, CDR2 SVGAGI. CDR3 length: 15 amino acids. V lost 7 bases and J lost 4; bases outside the gene matches: 12. CDR3 residues: CASKTQTGIAETQYF. CDR3 coding DNA: TGTGCCAGCAAAACCCAGACAGGGATTGCAGAGACCCAGTACTTC.

The chain carries TRBV5-4 and TRBJ1-3; D gene ambiguous. CDR3 length: 15 residues. Germline assignment: CDR1 SGHNT and CDR2 YYREEE (reference sequence). With 2 bases removed from V and 2 bases from J, the gap between germline ends came to 11 bases. CDR3 sequence reads: CASSFPETPGNTIYF. CDR3 in DNA: TGTGCCAGCAGCTTCCCGGAGACTCCTGGAAACACCATATATTTT.

The chain carries TRBV7-9 and TRBJ2-7; the D is unclear. This CDR3 is 15 amino acids long. The germline V gene encodes CDR1 SEHNR and CDR2 FQNEAQ (reference sequence). The ends were cut back, 5 bases at V and 4 bases at J, with 18 bases in the middle. The CDR3 nucleotides are TGTGCCAGCAGCCAAAACCCAGGCAGAACGTACGAGCAGTACTTC. Encoded protein: CASSQNPGRTYEQYF.

The genes are TRBV28 and TRBJ1-1; D may be TRBD1 (6 bases). Per the germline V gene, CDR1 is MDHEN and CDR2 is SYDVKM. The CDR3 totals 17 residues. V was clipped by 2 bases and J by 0 bases, with 16 bases between them. The CDR3 is CASSLGRGHRVNTEAFF. CDR3 coding DNA: TGTGCCAGCAGTTTAGGCCGGGGGCACAGAGTGAACACTGAAGCTTTCTTT.